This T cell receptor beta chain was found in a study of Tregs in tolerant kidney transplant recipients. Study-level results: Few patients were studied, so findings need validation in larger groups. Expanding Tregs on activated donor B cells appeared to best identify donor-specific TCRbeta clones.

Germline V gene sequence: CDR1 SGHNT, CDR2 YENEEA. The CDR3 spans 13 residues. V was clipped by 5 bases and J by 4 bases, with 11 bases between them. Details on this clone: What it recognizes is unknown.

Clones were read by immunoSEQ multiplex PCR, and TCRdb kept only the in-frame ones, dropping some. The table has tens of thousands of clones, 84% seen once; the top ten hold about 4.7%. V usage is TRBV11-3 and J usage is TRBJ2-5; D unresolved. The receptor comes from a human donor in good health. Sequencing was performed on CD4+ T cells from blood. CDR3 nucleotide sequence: TGTGCCAGCAGCCCCCTGAGGCGAGAGACCCAGTACTTC. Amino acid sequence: CASSPLRRETQYF. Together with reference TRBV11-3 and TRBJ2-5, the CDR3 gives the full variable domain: EAGVVQSPRYKIIEKKQPVAFWCNPISGHNTLYWYLQNLGQGPELLIRYENEEAVDDSQLPKDRFSAERLKGVDSTLKIQPAELGDSAVYLCASSPLRRETQYFGPGTRLLVL.